The next 19 T cell receptor beta chains were all read from a single sample in a study of cytomegalovirus exposure and HLA in healthy donors. Both 60 Vbeta primers and 13 Jbeta primers went into the PCR. Sequenced by immunoSEQ multiplex PCR; TCRdb stores in-frame clones only, minus some. The sample has around 140,000 clones; roughly 79% are singletons. The sample was PBMCs. These receptors came from a woman under 30 in good health and CMV-seronegative.

This clone was counted once. J is TRBJ1-3 and V is TRBV12-5; the D is unclear. Germline assignment: CDR1 LGHNT and CDR2 FRNRAP. V lost 0 bases and J 6 bases, leaving 6 bases between the germline ends. The CDR3 sequence is 13 residues long. The CDR3, as DNA: TGTGCTAGTGGTTTGGTCCCCCTAAACACCATATATTTT. It yields the protein CASGLVPLNTIYF.

As regards this clone: This specimen includes other DNA sequences encoding the same CDR3. The chain links TRBV10-3 to TRBJ1-1; no reliable D call. The V and J ends lost 8 bases and 0 bases respectively, with 10 bases between them. Germline V lookup: CDR1 ENHRY, CDR2 SYGVKD. This CDR3 spans 13 amino acids. The CDR3 loop is CAIGSGLNTEAFF. As DNA, the CDR3 is TGTGCCATCGGGAGTGGATTGAACACTGAAGCTTTCTTT.

The CDR3 DNA is TGTGCCACAACGTACGGACTGATCACTGAAGCTTTCTTT. It yields the protein CATTYGLITEAFF. The chain is built from TRBV6-6 and TRBJ1-1, with D unclear. V was clipped by 10 bases and J by 4 bases, with 16 bases between them. Germline CDR1 and CDR2: MNHNY and SVGAGI (reference sequence). There are 13 residues in the CDR3.

The gene calls are TRBV7-9 and TRBJ1-1; tentative D call: TRBD1 (6 bases). Per the germline V gene, CDR1 is SEHNR and CDR2 is FQNEAQ (reference sequence). This CDR3 is 17 amino acids long. V lost 4 bases and J 1 base, leaving 19 bases between the germline ends. The CDR3 coding sequence is TGTGCCAGCAGCTCTTCCCCAGGGGAAGGGGCGAACACTGAAGCTTTCTTT. Encoded protein: CASSSSPGEGANTEAFF.

This sequence joins TRBV29-1 and TRBJ1-1, with D tentatively TRBD1 (6 bases). Per the germline V gene, CDR1 is SQVTM and CDR2 is ANQGSEA. V lost 5 bases and J 2 bases, leaving 12 bases between the germline ends. This CDR3 has 13 residues. The CDR3 DNA is TGCAGCGTTCGGGCAGGGGCTAACACTGAAGCTTTCTTT. It encodes CSVRAGANTEAFF.

The chain has TRBV5-6 and TRBJ1-2; TRBD1 matches 10 bases. J gave up 7 bases and V 4 bases, and 10 bases lay outside the gene matches. The CDR3 covers 15 residues. Germline lookup yields CDR1 SGHDT and CDR2 YYEEEE. The CDR3 DNA is TGTGCCAGCAGCCCCCTGGACAGGGGGTATCTTGGCTACACCTTC. Translating it yields CASSPLDRGYLGYTF.

This clone was counted a few times. This sequence joins TRBV30 and TRBJ1-2, with no clear D. Germline V gene lookup returns CDR1 GTSNPN and CDR2 SVGIG (reference sequence). Deletions cut 0 bases from V and 8 bases from J, with 7 bases between. This CDR3 region has 11 residues. CDR3 region: CAWSVLIGYTF. DNA of the CDR3: TGTGCCTGGAGTGTACTGATCGGCTACACCTTC. Together with reference TRBV30 and TRBJ1-2, the CDR3 gives the full variable domain: SQTIHQWPATLVQPVGSPLSLECTVEGTSNPNLYWYRQAAGRGLQLLFYSVGIGQISSEVPQNLSASRPQDRQFILSSKKLLLSDSGFYLCAWSVLIGYTFGSGTRLTVV.

The rearrangement uses TRBV29-1 and TRBJ1-1, with D possibly matching TRBD1 (6 bases). V lost 6 bases and J lost 2, with 22 bases in between. The germline V gene has CDR1 SQVTM and CDR2 ANQGSEA. The CDR3 extends over 16 amino acids. The CDR3 DNA reads TGCAGCGTCCGAGGGGGGGGAGGATGGGAAAACACTGAAGCTTTCTTT. It specifies CSVRGGGGWENTEAFF.

The chain is built from TRBV19 and TRBJ2-1, with 10 bases lining up with TRBD1. V was pared by 4 bases and J by 6 bases, with 9 bases of the junction left unmatched. The CDR3 totals 16 residues. Per germline, CDR1 LNHDA and CDR2 SQIVND (reference sequence). The CDR3 DNA sequence: TGTGCCAGTAGTACCCGGACAGGGGGGTTTATCAATGAGCAGTTCTTC. The encoded protein is CASSTRTGGFINEQFF.

The chain couples TRBV7-9 to TRBJ2-7, with 11 bases aligning to TRBD2. CDR1 is SEHNR, CDR2 FQNEAQ, per germline (reference sequence). The CDR3 spans 17 residues. With V trimmed by 2 bases and J by 3 bases, 9 bases remained unmatched. This CDR3 reads CASSLLSRGTSGYEQYF. The CDR3 nucleotides read TGTGCCAGCAGCTTACTGTCCCGAGGGACTAGCGGCTACGAGCAGTACTTC. Looking up the rest from reference TRBV7-9 and TRBJ2-7 gives the full variable domain: DTGVSQNPRHKITKRGQNVTFRCDPISEHNRLYWYRQTLGQGPEFLTYFQNEAQLEKSRLLSDRFSAERPKGSFSTLEIQRTEQGDSAMYLCASSLLSRGTSGYEQYFGPGTRLTVT.

The V and J genes are TRBV6-6 and TRBJ2-1, with TRBD2 matching over 8 bases. The germline CDR1 and CDR2 sequences are MNHNY and SVGAGI (reference sequence). The CDR3 loop spans 12 amino acids. After removal of 6 bases from V and 7 bases from J, the junction contained 2 bases not matched to a gene. CDR3 coding DNA: TGTGCCAGCAGCCCGGGGGGGAATGAGCAGTTCTTC. This gives the protein CASSPGGNEQFF.

The chain has TRBV9 and TRBJ1-1; D gene ambiguous. This CDR3 is built from 15 residues. Germline V gene data show CDR1 as SGDLS and CDR2 as YYNGEE. With 1 base removed from V and 3 bases from J, the gap between germline ends came to 13 bases. The CDR3 protein is CASSVRSSEYTEAFF. CDR3 coding DNA: TGTGCCAGCAGCGTAAGATCTTCGGAGTACACTGAAGCTTTCTTT.

The J gene is TRBJ2-5, the V gene TRBV27, with TRBD1 matching over 10 bases. With V trimmed by 0 bases and J by 5 bases, 3 bases remained unmatched. Germline V gives CDR1 MNHEY, CDR2 SMNVEV (reference sequence). This CDR3 spans 15 amino acids. The CDR3 DNA reads as TGTGCCAGCAGTTTATCGGGACAGGGGTCGGAGACCCAGTACTTC. Amino acid sequence: CASSLSGQGSETQYF.

This chain uses TRBV6-1 with TRBJ1-2; D is perhaps TRBD1 (5 bases). This CDR3 comprises 14 residues. Trimming stripped 8 bases from V and 5 bases from J, with 18 bases between. Germline loops: CDR1 MNHNS, CDR2 SASEGT. CDR3: CASGRSGTDYGYTF. DNA for the CDR3: TGTGCCAGCGGGCGGAGCGGGACGGATTATGGCTACACCTTC.

V usage is TRBV6-1 and J usage is TRBJ2-3, with TRBD2 identical over 12 bases. Germline CDR1 MNHNS, CDR2 SASEGT. The V and J ends lost 0 bases and 7 bases, in that order; junction bases with no gene match: 2. This CDR3 is built from 15 residues. The CDR3 nucleotides are TGTGCCAGCAGTGAAGCGGGGACTAGCGGGTATACGCAGTATTTT. Its translation is CASSEAGTSGYTQYF.

The chain employs TRBV5-1 and TRBJ1-3; 7 positions agree with TRBD1. Trimming took 4 bases from V and 3 from J; bases not matched to a gene: 4. CDR3 length: 14 amino acids. Looked up from germline, CDR1 is SGHRS and CDR2 is YFSETQ. The CDR3 bases are TGCGCCAGCAGCACCGGGACAGATGGAAACACCATATATTTT. It yields the protein CASSTGTDGNTIYF.

This clone was counted between two and nine times. The CDR3 sequence: CASSHRGPDAWQPQHF. The CDR3 coding sequence is TGTGCCAGCAGCCACCGCGGGCCCGACGCATGGCAGCCCCAGCATTTT. The gene calls are TRBV2 and TRBJ1-5, with D uncertain. Germline V lookup: CDR1 SNHLY, CDR2 FYNNEI. The V and J ends lost 6 bases and 7 bases respectively, with 22 bases between them. The CDR3 totals 16 residues.

The chain joins TRBV19 to TRBJ1-5; tentatively, D is TRBD1 (6 bases). The V gene lost 4 bases and the J gene lost 4 bases, with 8 bases spanning the gap. This CDR3 comprises 13 residues. CDR1 and CDR2 from the germline V gene are LNHDA and SQIVND (reference sequence). CDR3 sequence reads: CASSKGTNQPQHF. The CDR3 region has the DNA TGTGCCAGTAGTAAAGGGACAAATCAGCCCCAGCATTTT.

V is TRBV5-6 and J is TRBJ2-5; D may be TRBD1 (6 bases). Looked up from germline, CDR1 is SGHDT and CDR2 is YYEEEE. V was trimmed by 3 bases and J by 5 bases, leaving 11 bases between them. The CDR3 is made up of 13 amino acids. CDR3 sequence: CASSWTVPETQYF. CDR3 sequence (DNA): TGTGCCAGCAGCTGGACAGTGCCGGAGACCCAGTACTTC. Supplemented by reference TRBV5-6 and TRBJ2-5, the full variable domain reads DAGVTQSPTHLIKTRGQQVTLRCSPKSGHDTVSWYQQALGQGPQFIFQYYEEEERQRGNFPDRFSGHQFPNYSSELNVNALLLGDSALYLCASSWTVPETQYFGPGTRLLVL.